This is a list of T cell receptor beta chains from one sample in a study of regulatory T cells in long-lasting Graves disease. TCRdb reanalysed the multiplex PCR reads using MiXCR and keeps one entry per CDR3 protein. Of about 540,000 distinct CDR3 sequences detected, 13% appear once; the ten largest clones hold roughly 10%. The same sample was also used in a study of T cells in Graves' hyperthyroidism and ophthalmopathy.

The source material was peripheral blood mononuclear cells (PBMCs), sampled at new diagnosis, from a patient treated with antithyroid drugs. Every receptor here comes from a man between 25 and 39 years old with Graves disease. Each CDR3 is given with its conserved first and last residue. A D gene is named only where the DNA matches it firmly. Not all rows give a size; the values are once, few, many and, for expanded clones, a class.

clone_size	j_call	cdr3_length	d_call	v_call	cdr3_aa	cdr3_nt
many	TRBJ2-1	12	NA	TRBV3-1	CASSQGSVEQFF	TGTGCCAGCAGCCAAGGATCTGTTGAGCAGTTCTTC
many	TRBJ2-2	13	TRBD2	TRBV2	CASGTRDTGELFF	TGTGCCAGTGGGACTAGGGACACCGGGGAGCTGTTTTTT
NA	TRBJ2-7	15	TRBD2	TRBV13	CASGSHSGTSNEQYF	TGTGCCAGCGGATCTCATTCCGGGACTAGTAACGAGCAGTACTTC
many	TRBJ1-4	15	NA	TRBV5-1	CASSTGLATNEKLFF	TGTGCCAGCAGCACGGGGTTGGCCACTAATGAAAAACTGTTTTTT
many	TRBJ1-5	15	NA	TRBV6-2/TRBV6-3	CASSYGQRGNQPQHF	TGTGCCAGCAGTTACGGACAAAGGGGCAATCAGCCCCAGCATTTT
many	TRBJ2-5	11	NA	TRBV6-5	CASSYWETQYF	TGTGCCAGCAGTTACTGGGAGACCCAGTACTTC
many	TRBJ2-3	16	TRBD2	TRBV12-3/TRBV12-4	CASITSALRSTDTQYF	TGTGCCAGCATTACTAGCGCCCTACGCAGCACAGATACGCAGTATTTT
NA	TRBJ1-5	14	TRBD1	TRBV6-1	CASRDRGSGQPQHF	TGTGCCAGCAGAGACAGGGGAAGTGGTCAGCCCCAGCATTTT
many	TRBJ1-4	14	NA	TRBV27	CASSFWPHNEKLFF	TGTGCCAGCAGTTTCTGGCCCCATAATGAAAAACTGTTTTTT
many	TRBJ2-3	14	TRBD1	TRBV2	CASRRTGFTDTQYF	TGTGCCAGCAGAAGGACAGGATTCACAGATACGCAGTATTTT
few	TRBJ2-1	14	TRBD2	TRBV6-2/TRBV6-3	CASRSGTSGNEQFF	TGTGCCAGCAGATCCGGGACTAGTGGCAATGAGCAGTTCTTC
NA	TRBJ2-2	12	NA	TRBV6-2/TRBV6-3	CASGRTTGELFF	TGTGCCAGCGGGAGGACCACCGGGGAGCTGTTTTTT
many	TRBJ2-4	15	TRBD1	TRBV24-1	CATSDPQGGWNIQYF	TGTGCCACCAGTGACCCACAGGGGGGTTGGAACATTCAGTACTTC
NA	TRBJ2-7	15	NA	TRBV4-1	CASSQVYPTDYEQYF	TGCGCCAGCAGCCAAGTGTACCCAACCGATTACGAGCAGTACTTC
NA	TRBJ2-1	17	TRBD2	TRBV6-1	CASSGMSRLAGLSEQFF	TGTGCCAGCAGTGGCATGAGTAGGCTAGCGGGACTAAGTGAGCAGTTCTTC
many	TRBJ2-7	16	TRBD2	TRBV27	CASSPLTSGAGYEQYF	TGTGCCAGCAGTCCCCTGACAAGCGGGGCAGGCTACGAGCAGTACTTC
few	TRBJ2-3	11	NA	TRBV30	CAWSVRNTQYF	TGTGCCTGGAGTGTACGAAATACGCAGTATTTT
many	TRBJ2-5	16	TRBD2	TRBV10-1	CASSEMASGRRETQYF	TGCGCCAGCAGTGAGATGGCTAGCGGGAGGAGGGAGACCCAGTACTTC
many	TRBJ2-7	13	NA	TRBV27	CASSLHGANEQYF	TGTGCCAGCAGTTTACACGGGGCCAACGAGCAGTACTTC
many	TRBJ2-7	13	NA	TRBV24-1	CATSDPALYEQYF	TGTGCCACCAGTGACCCCGCACTCTACGAGCAGTACTTC
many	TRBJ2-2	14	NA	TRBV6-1	CATYRGTNTGELFF	TGTGCCACCTACCGGGGGACGAACACCGGGGAGCTGTTTTTT
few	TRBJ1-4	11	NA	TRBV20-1	CSARSGEKLFF	TGCAGTGCTAGAAGTGGTGAAAAACTGTTTTTT